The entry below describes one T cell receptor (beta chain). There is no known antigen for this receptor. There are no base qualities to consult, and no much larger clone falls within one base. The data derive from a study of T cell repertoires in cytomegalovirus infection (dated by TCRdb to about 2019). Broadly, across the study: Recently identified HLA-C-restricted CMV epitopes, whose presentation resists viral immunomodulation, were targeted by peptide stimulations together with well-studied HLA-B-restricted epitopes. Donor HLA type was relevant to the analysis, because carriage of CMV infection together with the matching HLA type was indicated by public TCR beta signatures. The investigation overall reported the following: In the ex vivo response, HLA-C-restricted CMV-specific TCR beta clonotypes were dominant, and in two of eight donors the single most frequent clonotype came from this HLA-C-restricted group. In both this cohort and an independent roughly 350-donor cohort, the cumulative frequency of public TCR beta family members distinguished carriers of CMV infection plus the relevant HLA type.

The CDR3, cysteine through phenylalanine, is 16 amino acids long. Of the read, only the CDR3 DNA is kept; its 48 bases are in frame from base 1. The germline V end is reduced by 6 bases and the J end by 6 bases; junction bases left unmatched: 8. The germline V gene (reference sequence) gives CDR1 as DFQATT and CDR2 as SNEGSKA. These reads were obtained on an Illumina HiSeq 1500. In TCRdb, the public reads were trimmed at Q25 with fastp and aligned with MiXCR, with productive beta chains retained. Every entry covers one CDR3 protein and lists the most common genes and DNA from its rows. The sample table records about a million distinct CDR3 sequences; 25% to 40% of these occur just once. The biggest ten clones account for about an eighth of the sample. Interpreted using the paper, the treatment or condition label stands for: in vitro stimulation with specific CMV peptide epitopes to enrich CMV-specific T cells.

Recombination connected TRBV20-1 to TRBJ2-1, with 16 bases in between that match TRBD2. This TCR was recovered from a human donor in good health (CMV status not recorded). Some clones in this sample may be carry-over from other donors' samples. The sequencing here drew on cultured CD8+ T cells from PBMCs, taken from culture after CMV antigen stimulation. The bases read TGCAGTGCCGGGACTAGCGGGGGGGCTTTCTTCAATGAGCAGTTCTTC. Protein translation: CSAGTSGGAFFNEQFF.